The clone carrying this T cell receptor (beta chain) was detected only once. In the original processing: The authors estimated nucleated cell counts from reference gene primer amplification. Generated by immunoSEQ multiplex PCR, the TCRdb table keeps only in-frame clones and is missing some. V and J calls and clone size follow that table, whereas D and trimming were derived from the DNA. The data hold 380,000 or so clones, with 86% observed a single time. Seattle's cohort entered during active infection and was followed longitudinally. The germline V gene has CDR1 MNHEY and CDR2 SVGAGI. The J segment lost 8 bases and the V segment lost 7 bases, leaving 10 bases of the junction unmatched. The CDR3 is 14 amino acids. This entry is derived from a study of blood T cell repertoires in COVID-19. Looking at the study overall: In each case, the material was cDNA or gDNA derived from T cells, B-cell-depleted T cells, or PBMCs.

Sequencing was done on a sample of peripheral blood. The rearrangement joins TRBV6-5 to TRBJ1-4; 7 bases are shared with TRBD1. This sequence originates from a woman aged 55-69 years with COVID-19, enrolled during active disease. The CDR3 loop is CASKNSQGLEKLFF. The CDR3 DNA reads as TGTGCCAGCAAAAACTCACAGGGGTTAGAAAAACTGTTTTTT.